Below are 25 T cell receptor beta chains sequenced from a single sample in a study of regulatory T cells. Notes on the study in general: In CD3G-deficient patients, conventional CD4+ T cells were enriched for hydrophobic CDR3 residues at positions 6 and 7.

Antigens for these TCRs are unknown. Amplification used 52 TRBV primers and 13 TRBJ primers. Assay used: immunoSEQ multiplex PCR; TCRdb lists only in-frame clones, some missing. Of over 20,000 clones in the sample, approximately 91% are singletons; the top ten hold about 1.3%. The source material was conventional CD4+ T cells sorted from blood. Receptor source: a child under 18 with CD3G deficiency.

This chain uses TRBV7-8 with TRBJ2-7, with D possibly being TRBD2 (5 bases). Germline values: CDR1 SGHVS, CDR2 FQNEAQ. This CDR3 is 14 amino acids long. V was shortened by 1 base and J by 5 bases, with 12 bases between the two germline ends. Here the CDR3 reads CASSLVSERNEQYF. The CDR3 DNA sequence: TGTGCCAGCAGCTTAGTTTCGGAGCGGAACGAGCAGTACTTC.

V usage is TRBV2 and J usage is TRBJ2-7; TRBD2 is a possible D gene (6 bases). Germline-derived CDR1 and CDR2 are SNHLY and FYNNEI. The CDR3 has 13 amino acids. With 6 bases removed from V and 7 bases from J, the gap between germline ends came to 16 bases. The chain's CDR3 is CASSKTSPREQYF. The CDR3 DNA follows: TGTGCCAGCAGCAAGACTAGTCCGCGAGAGCAGTACTTC. The full variable domain, completed using reference TRBV2 and TRBJ2-7, is EPEVTQTPSHQVTQMGQEVILRCVPISNHLYFYWYRQILGQKVEFLVSFYNNEISEKSEIFDDQFSVERPDGSNFTLKIRSTKLEDSAMYFCASSKTSPREQYFGPGTRLTVT.

V and J are TRBV28 and TRBJ2-7, with TRBD2 identical over 7 bases. V was pared by 5 bases and J by 2 bases, with 6 bases of the junction left unmatched. This CDR3 has 14 residues. In germline, CDR1 is MDHEN, CDR2 SYDVKM. The CDR3 loop is CASSQASGAYEQYF. In DNA form, the CDR3 reads TGTGCCAGCAGTCAAGCTAGCGGCGCCTACGAGCAGTACTTC.

J is TRBJ2-2 and V is TRBV19, with 7 bases matching TRBD1. Losses at the gene ends were 4 bases for V and 4 bases for J; bases not matched to a gene: 6. CDR3 length: 15 residues. From germline, CDR1 is LNHDA and CDR2 SQIVND (reference sequence). The CDR3 coding sequence is TGTGCCAGTAGTACCCGGACAGGACCCACCGGGGAGCTGTTTTTT. This gives the protein CASSTRTGPTGELFF.

The chain recombines TRBV28 with TRBJ1-1; weak D call: TRBD1 (5 bases). The ends were cut back, 6 bases at V and 1 base at J, with 12 bases in the middle. Germline assignment: CDR1 MDHEN and CDR2 SYDVKM. CDR3 length equals 14 residues. Here the CDR3 reads CASSQQATNTEAFF. The CDR3 DNA reads TGTGCCAGCAGCCAACAGGCTACGAACACTGAAGCTTTCTTT.

The chain uses TRBV28 and TRBJ2-5, with 9 bases fitting TRBD2. The CDR3 covers 14 residues. Germline CDR1 and CDR2: MDHEN and SYDVKM. Trimming took 2 bases from V and 6 from J; bases not matched to a gene: 4. Written as DNA, the CDR3 is TGTGCCAGCAGTTTAGCTAGCGGGACTAAGACCCAGTACTTC. It translates to CASSLASGTKTQYF.

The chain joins TRBV6-1 to TRBJ2-7, with 11 nucleotides matching TRBD2. The V and J ends lost 2 bases and 8 bases, in that order; junction bases with no gene match: 5. Germline-derived CDR1 and CDR2 are MNHNS and SASEGT. This CDR3 contains 14 residues. The CDR3 nucleotides are TGTGCCAGCAGTGAACCTAGCGGGAGGTTCAAGCAGTACTTC. It encodes CASSEPSGRFKQYF.

The chain joins TRBV7-8 to TRBJ2-7; D tentatively fits TRBD1 or TRBD2 (6 bases each). Looked up from germline, CDR1 is SGHVS and CDR2 is FQNEAQ. This CDR3 comprises 14 residues. V lost 5 bases to trimming and J lost 4 bases, with 15 bases between them. The CDR3 region is CASSLGGQGYEQYF. CDR3 DNA: TGTGCCAGCAGCCTGGGGGGACAAGGATACGAGCAGTACTTC.

This chain joins TRBV5-1 and TRBJ2-7; D might be TRBD1 (6 bases). This CDR3 has 14 amino acids. Germline V gene sequence: CDR1 SGHRS, CDR2 YFSETQ. The ends were cut back, 4 bases at V and 4 bases at J, with 15 bases in the middle. Written as DNA, the CDR3 is TGCGCCAGCAGCCCCGGGACACGGGTTTACGAGCAGTACTTC. Amino acid sequence: CASSPGTRVYEQYF.

The chain couples TRBV28 to TRBJ2-7; 9 nucleotides agree with TRBD1. After removal of 5 bases from V and 3 bases from J, the junction contained 14 bases not matched to a gene. This CDR3 comprises 17 residues. Germline V gene sequence: CDR1 MDHEN, CDR2 SYDVKM. CDR3 bases: TGTGCCAGCAGTCGCCGAAGAGGGACAGGGAAAGGCTACGAGCAGTACTTC. Its translation: CASSRRRGTGKGYEQYF. The complete variable domain, with remaining parts taken from reference TRBV28 and TRBJ2-7, reads DVKVTQSSRYLVKRTGEKVFLECVQDMDHENMFWYRQDPGLGLRLIYFSYDVKMKEKGDIPEGYSVSREKKERFSLILESASTNQTSMYLCASSRRRGTGKGYEQYFGPGTRLTVT.

This clone was observed once. The genes are TRBV19 and TRBJ2-6, with 8 bases lining up with TRBD1. Germline values: CDR1 LNHDA, CDR2 SQIVND (reference sequence). V was pared by 6 bases and J by 4 bases, with 14 bases of the junction left unmatched. The CDR3 sequence is 18 residues long. The CDR3 spells CASSRTGNPPSGANVLTF. The CDR3 DNA follows: TGTGCCAGTAGCAGGACAGGGAATCCCCCATCCGGGGCCAACGTCCTGACTTTC.

The rearrangement joins TRBV5-1 to TRBJ2-3, with 10 nucleotides matching TRBD1. The CDR3 is 14 amino acids. Looked up from germline, CDR1 is SGHRS and CDR2 is YFSETQ. V shed 4 bases, J shed 4 bases, and the junction held 3 bases outside the gene matches. This chain's CDR3 is CASSAGQGADTQYF. The DNA of the CDR3 is TGCGCCAGCAGCGCAGGACAGGGGGCAGATACGCAGTATTTT.

This clone was found a few times. The chain combines TRBV5-1 with TRBJ1-2, with D hard to call. In germline, CDR1 is SGHRS, CDR2 YFSETQ. CDR3 length equals 15 residues. Trimming took 0 bases from V and 8 from J, leaving 17 bases between them. CDR3 DNA: TGCGCCAGCAGCTTGGGTCCCGCTCCCCGAGAGGGCTACACCTTC. Residues: CASSLGPAPREGYTF.

The chain employs TRBV7-8 and TRBJ2-3, with D tentatively TRBD1 or TRBD2 (5 bases each). The CDR3 length is 18 residues. V lost 1 base to trimming and J lost 2 bases, with 19 bases between them. Germline V gene data show CDR1 as SGHVS and CDR2 as FQNEAQ. The CDR3 DNA follows: TGTGCCAGCAGCTTAGATTTGGTTGGGGGTGGACACACAGATACGCAGTATTTT. This translates into CASSLDLVGGGHTDTQYF.

The genes are TRBV28 and TRBJ2-3; D is undetermined. V was trimmed by 7 bases and J by 4 bases, leaving 6 bases between them. This CDR3 contains 11 residues. The germline CDR1 and CDR2 sequences are MDHEN and SYDVKM. CDR3 sequence (DNA): TGTGCCAGCACCGGTGCAGATACGCAGTATTTT. It specifies CASTGADTQYF.

CDR3 sequence reads: CASSLGSGSDEQFF. The CDR3 DNA reads TGTGCCAGCAGCTTGGGGAGCGGGAGCGATGAGCAGTTCTTC. J is TRBJ2-1 and V is TRBV7-9; 8 bases match TRBD2. This CDR3 has 14 amino acids. J gave up 8 bases and V 3 bases, and 6 bases lay outside the gene matches. The germline V gene encodes CDR1 SEHNR and CDR2 FQNEAQ (reference sequence).

This sequence joins TRBV28 and TRBJ2-1; 11 bases map to TRBD2. J was trimmed by 9 bases and V by 7 bases; bases with no gene match: 8. The length of the CDR3 is 14 residues. Germline V gives CDR1 MDHEN, CDR2 SYDVKM. The CDR3 DNA is TGTGCCAGCATGGTCCTAGCGGGAGGCGGTGAGCAGTTCTTC. As protein: CASMVLAGGGEQFF.

The CDR3 protein is CASSPQSGPWGQPQHF. CDR3 nucleotides: TGTGCCAGCAGTCCCCAATCAGGGCCCTGGGGTCAGCCCCAGCATTTT. The chain carries TRBV28 and TRBJ1-5; a possible D gene is TRBD1 (5 bases). With 5 bases removed from V and 6 bases from J, the gap between germline ends came to 20 bases. The CDR3 is 16 residues long. Germline CDR1 reads MDHEN; CDR2 reads SYDVKM.

The chain recombines TRBV11-2 with TRBJ2-5, with D possibly TRBD1 on 6 matching bases. The DNA end favors TRBJ2-7, so the J call may be wrong. This CDR3 is 15 amino acids long. Germline values: CDR1 SGHAT, CDR2 FQNNGV. As DNA, the CDR3 is TGTGCCAGCAGCTTAGCTCCAGGGGTGACCTACGAGCAGTACTTC. Translated: CASSLAPGVTYEQYF.

V is TRBV6-6 and J is TRBJ2-7; 7 bases map to TRBD2. This CDR3 has 15 residues. Trimming took 6 bases from V and 3 from J; bases not matched to a gene: 11. The V gene's germline CDR1 is MNHNY and CDR2 SVGAGI (reference sequence). DNA for the CDR3: TGTGCCAGCAGCCCGGGGGGACCGGGGGGCTACGAGCAGTACTTC. Translating gives CASSPGGPGGYEQYF.

This chain joins TRBV6-1 and TRBJ1-2; 8 nucleotides line up with TRBD1. This CDR3 spans 12 amino acids. CDR1 is MNHNS and CDR2 is SASEGT in the germline V gene. With V trimmed by 6 bases and J by 5 bases, 2 bases remained unmatched. CDR3 nucleotides: TGTGCCAGCAGGGACAGGGCTTATGGCTACACCTTC. Translated, it gives CASRDRAYGYTF.

The CDR3 DNA sequence: TGTGCCAGCAGTCCGCCGGTGGGACAGTTTACGACCCTGGGACCAGGCTACACCTTC. Its translation is CASSPPVGQFTTLGPGYTF. The chain links TRBV28 to TRBJ1-2, with 7 positions matching TRBD1. Germline V CDR1 and CDR2: MDHEN, SYDVKM. This CDR3 has 19 amino acids. J gave up 8 bases and V 5 bases, and 26 bases lay outside the gene matches.

The V and J genes are TRBV30 and TRBJ1-2; possible D gene TRBD1, 5 bases. Trimming cost V 2 bases and J 3 bases, with 10 bases left between them. The CDR3 length is 13 residues. Germline CDR1 and CDR2: GTSNPN and SVGIG (reference sequence). CDR3 amino acids: CAWSQGGDYGYTF. CDR3 bases: TGTGCCTGGAGTCAAGGAGGGGACTATGGCTACACCTTC.

This rearrangement joins TRBV5-1 to TRBJ2-3, with D perhaps being TRBD1 or TRBD2 (5 bases each). The length of the CDR3 is 16 residues. Germline V CDR1 and CDR2: SGHRS, YFSETQ. Trimming stripped 0 bases from V and 5 bases from J, with 16 bases between. The CDR3 spells CASSLDRGSRGDTQYF. The CDR3 DNA reads as TGCGCCAGCAGCTTGGATCGGGGATCAAGGGGAGATACGCAGTATTTT.

This chain joins TRBV28 and TRBJ2-7; perhaps D is TRBD1 or TRBD2 (6 bases each). The V gene lost 1 base and the J gene lost 7 bases, with 20 bases spanning the gap. CDR1 is MDHEN, CDR2 SYDVKM, per germline. This CDR3 contains 16 residues. The CDR3 DNA reads TGTGCCAGCAGTTTATACCGATTGGGGGGCCTTGGGGAGCAGTACTTC. This gives the protein CASSLYRLGGLGEQYF.